These 29 T cell receptor beta chains were sequenced from one sample in a study of blood T cell repertoires in COVID-19 (dated by TCRdb to 2018 to 2020). Libraries were prepared through the immunoSEQ multiplex PCR assay. What TCRdb holds here is the immuneACCESS table cut down to in-frame rearrangements. Part of the clones is not present; checked against another copy, under half of the missing clones reflect an unresolved V gene, and the others are unexplained. The sample table shows around 200,000 clones, and 85% to 90% are seen once. The ten largest clones represent just under 0.9% of the sample. The sample comprised peripheral blood. These receptors all stem from a young woman who had recovered from COVID-19.

As to this clone: Sequence at one end of the junction differs from germline and may be a read error. This sequence joins TRBV20-1 and TRBJ2-5, with TRBD1 matching 8 bases. This CDR3 is built from 11 residues. Germline V gene sequence: CDR1 DFQATT, CDR2 SNEGSKA (reference sequence). The CDR3 region has the DNA TGCAGTGCTAGCGGGACGGGACAGGCGGACTTC. It encodes CSASGTGQADF.

A single count supports this clone. The gene calls are TRBV7-8 and TRBJ2-5; TRBD2 matches 7 bases. Per germline, CDR1 SGHVS and CDR2 FQNEAQ. The V and J ends lost 5 bases and 5 bases, in that order; junction bases with no gene match: 17. The length of the CDR3 is 17 residues. CDR3 coding DNA: TGTGCCAGCAGCCGCCCCCCTTACGGGCGGGGGTGGGAGACCCAGTACTTC. It yields the protein CASSRPPYGRGWETQYF.

Only one count was recorded for this clone. The chain is built from TRBV5-1 and TRBJ1-2, with 7 bases fitting TRBD1. The germline gives CDR1 SGHRS, CDR2 YFSETQ. This CDR3 has 14 amino acids. V lost 4 bases to trimming and J lost 8 bases; unmatched junction nucleotides: 11. CDR3 sequence: CASSGGDSEGGYTF. The CDR3, as DNA: TGCGCCAGCAGCGGAGGGGACAGCGAGGGCGGCTACACCTTC. Using reference TRBV5-1 and TRBJ1-2 for the parts outside the CDR3, the full variable domain is KAGVTQTPRYLIKTRGQQVTLSCSPISGHRSVSWYQQTPGQGLQFLFEYFSETQRNKGNFPGRFSGRQFSNSRSEMNVSTLELGDSALYLCASSGGDSEGGYTFGSGTRLTVV.

The V and J genes are TRBV5-1 and TRBJ2-3, with 10 bases aligning to TRBD2. Germline CDR1 reads SGHRS; CDR2 reads YFSETQ. This CDR3 comprises 15 residues. With 5 bases clipped from V and 8 bases from J, the junction kept 11 bases outside the gene matches. In DNA, the CDR3 is TGCGCCAGCAGAAGTCTAGCGGGAGTACGGGGTACGCAGTATTTT. Protein product: CASRSLAGVRGTQYF.

This clone was detected only a few times. V gene TRBV19 combines with J gene TRBJ2-2; 7 bases match TRBD1. The CDR3 is 15 residues long. The germline V gene has CDR1 LNHDA and CDR2 SQIVND (reference sequence). V was pared by 6 bases and J by 0 bases, with 4 bases of the junction left unmatched. The DNA for the CDR3 is TGTGCCAGTAGGAGGGGGCAAACGAACACCGGGGAGCTGTTTTTT. This codes for CASRRGQTNTGELFF.

This chain connects TRBV19 to TRBJ2-1; TRBD2 aligns across 13 bases. The V gene's germline CDR1 is LNHDA and CDR2 SQIVND (reference sequence). Unmatched junction bases numbered 13, after V lost 3 bases and J lost 8 bases. CDR3 length: 18 residues. The CDR3 DNA sequence: TGTGCCAGTAGTATGGCTCTCCTGTTGACTAGCGGGAGGTATGAGCAGTTCTTC. It codes for CASSMALLLTSGRYEQFF.

V is TRBV28 and J is TRBJ1-2; 8 nucleotides align to TRBD1. The CDR3 loop spans 18 amino acids. CDR1 is MDHEN and CDR2 is SYDVKM in the germline V gene. The J segment lost 1 base and the V segment lost 3 bases, leaving 13 bases of the junction unmatched. The CDR3 sequence: CASSFARTGQGYNYGYTF. The CDR3 DNA reads TGTGCCAGCAGTTTTGCCCGGACAGGGCAAGGATATAACTATGGCTACACCTTC.

The gene calls are TRBV7-6 and TRBJ1-6, with 7 bases identical to TRBD1. Trimming at V came to 1 base and at J to 10 bases, leaving 7 bases not matched to a gene. The germline gives CDR1 SGHVS, CDR2 FNYEAQ. CDR3 length equals 15 residues. CDR3 sequence (DNA): TGTGCCAGCAGCTTAGAGCAGGGGGGTTGGTCACCCCTCCACTTT. This gives the protein CASSLEQGGWSPLHF.

The chain carries TRBV7-2 and TRBJ1-1; TRBD1 matches at 8 bases. The CDR3 sequence is 14 residues long. CDR1 is SGHTA, CDR2 FQGNSA, per germline. V dropped 1 base and J dropped 6; count of bases not matched to a gene: 4. As DNA, the CDR3 is TGTGCCAGCAGCTTAGTAATCAGGGGGCCTGAAGCTTTCTTT. Residues: CASSLVIRGPEAFF.

The genes are TRBV9 and TRBJ2-7; 10 positions match TRBD1. The V and J ends lost 0 bases and 4 bases, in that order; junction bases with no gene match: 10. Germline CDR1 is SGDLS and CDR2 is YYNGEE. The CDR3 length is 17 residues. The DNA for the CDR3 is TGTGCCAGCAGCGTAGGGTTACGGGACAGGGGTAATTACGAGCAGTACTTC. Translated: CASSVGLRDRGNYEQYF.

The sample holds a few counts of this clone. The V gene is TRBV6-6, the J gene TRBJ1-6; D is uncertain. Per the germline V gene, CDR1 is MNHNY and CDR2 is SVGAGI (reference sequence). Trimming pared 0 bases from V and 3 bases from J, leaving 6 bases between. This CDR3 contains 15 residues. CDR3 nucleotides: TGTGCCAGCAGTTACTCGAGGGTCTATAATTCACCCCTCCACTTT. Amino acids: CASSYSRVYNSPLHF.

V and J are TRBV19 and TRBJ1-5; D is possibly TRBD1 (6 bases). Between the trimmed V and J ends, which lost 3 bases and 0 bases, there was a span of 15 bases. Germline CDR1 is LNHDA and CDR2 is SQIVND (reference sequence). The CDR3 extends over 17 amino acids. The CDR3 protein is CASSIQRTAYSNQPQHF. As DNA, the CDR3 is TGTGCCAGTAGTATCCAACGGACAGCATATAGCAATCAGCCCCAGCATTTT.

The chain is built from TRBV6-1 and TRBJ2-7; D remains unclear. Germline V gene lookup returns CDR1 MNHNS and CDR2 SASEGT. The CDR3 has 13 amino acids. Trimming took 0 bases from V and 1 from J, leaving 4 bases between them. DNA of the CDR3: TGTGCCAGCAGTGAAGCATATTCCTACGAGCAGTACTTC. Translated: CASSEAYSYEQYF.

The gene calls are TRBV5-1 and TRBJ2-3; the match to TRBD2 covers 7 bases. The germline V gene encodes CDR1 SGHRS and CDR2 YFSETQ. V shed 9 bases, J shed 0 bases, and the junction held 7 bases outside the gene matches. This CDR3 has 14 amino acids. In nucleotides, the CDR3 is TGCGCCACCTGGGAGGGGCGGAGCACAGATACGCAGTATTTT. Its translation: CATWEGRSTDTQYF.

This clone was recorded only once. The chain combines TRBV18 with TRBJ2-1, with TRBD2 matching 7 bases. With V trimmed by 4 bases and J by 7 bases, 16 bases remained unmatched. Germline values: CDR1 KGHSH, CDR2 LQKENI. There are 17 residues in the CDR3. The CDR3 DNA reads as TGTGCCAGCTCACTCAGAGCGGGACCGTTCGATCGAAATGAGCAGTTCTTC. Translated: CASSLRAGPFDRNEQFF.

J is TRBJ1-5 and V is TRBV10-3; the match to TRBD1 covers 7 bases. In germline, CDR1 is ENHRY, CDR2 SYGVKD. V lost 2 bases and J lost 2; bases outside the gene matches: 3. CDR3 length: 15 residues. The CDR3 protein is CAISERGQGNQPQHF. The CDR3 bases are TGTGCCATCAGTGAGAGGGGGCAAGGCAATCAGCCCCAGCATTTT.

V usage is TRBV19 and J usage is TRBJ1-1, with D unresolved. Germline V gene sequence: CDR1 LNHDA, CDR2 SQIVND (reference sequence). The length of the CDR3 is 14 residues. V was pared by 3 bases and J by 1 base, with 9 bases between. DNA for the CDR3: TGTGCCAGTAGTATTCAGTCACCGAACACTGAAGCTTTCTTT. The encoded protein is CASSIQSPNTEAFF.

This rearrangement joins TRBV4-1 to TRBJ2-1; 13 nucleotides agree with TRBD2. The CDR3 is 17 amino acids. Germline lookup yields CDR1 MGHRA and CDR2 YSYEKL. The junction had 7 bases not matched to a gene; V was cut back by 4 bases and J by 4 bases. In DNA form, the CDR3 reads TGCGCCAGCAGCCCGAGGACTAGCGGGGGCGCTTACAATGAGCAGTTCTTC. This encodes CASSPRTSGGAYNEQFF.

Here the CDR3 reads CATSRSGSPPEQFF. CDR3 nucleotides: TGTGCCACCAGTCGAAGCGGGAGCCCCCCTGAGCAGTTCTTC. J is TRBJ2-1 and V is TRBV24-1, with 8 bases lining up with TRBD2. CDR3 length: 14 residues. Germline V gene data show CDR1 as KGHDR and CDR2 as SFDVKD. V trimming: 6 bases; J trimming: 9 bases; junction bases outside the gene matches: 9.

The rearrangement joins TRBV11-2 to TRBJ2-5; TRBD2 aligns across 10 bases. CDR3 length: 15 amino acids. The V and J ends lost 1 base and 4 bases, in that order; junction bases with no gene match: 3. The germline V gene encodes CDR1 SGHAT and CDR2 FQNNGV. CDR3 DNA sequence: TGTGCCAGCAGCTTAGGGACTAGCGGAGGAGAGACCCAGTACTTC. Its translation: CASSLGTSGGETQYF.

The chain links TRBV7-8 to TRBJ2-1; D remains ambiguous. The CDR3 covers 12 residues. Looked up from germline, CDR1 is SGHVS and CDR2 is FQNEAQ. With 3 bases removed from V and 7 bases from J, the gap between germline ends came to 7 bases. CDR3 sequence: CASSFPGNEQFF. CDR3 sequence (DNA): TGTGCCAGCAGCTTTCCCGGGAATGAGCAGTTCTTC.

In this sample, this clone turned up once. The V gene is TRBV6-4, the J gene TRBJ2-2, with D tentatively TRBD2 (5 bases). Trimming stripped 4 bases from V and 7 bases from J, with 10 bases between. Germline values: CDR1 MRHNA, CDR2 SNTAGT. The CDR3 contains 13 residues. The CDR3 loop is CASSAGIGGELFF. CDR3 bases: TGTGCCAGCAGTGCCGGGATTGGCGGGGAGCTGTTTTTT.

The chain couples TRBV29-1 to TRBJ1-2, with D possibly matching TRBD1 (5 bases). CDR1 is SQVTM and CDR2 is ANQGSEA in the germline V gene. The CDR3 has 12 residues. Trimming pared 4 bases from V and 4 bases from J, leaving 10 bases between. The CDR3 region is CSVGGSGYGYTF. CDR3 DNA: TGCAGCGTTGGGGGCAGTGGCTATGGCTACACCTTC.

For this clone: One end of the junction fails to match germline, which may point to a read error. This sequence joins TRBV7-2 and TRBJ2-5; 11 nucleotides agree with TRBD2. Germline V gives CDR1 SGHTA, CDR2 FQGNSA. The CDR3 is 14 residues long. DNA for the CDR3: TGTGCCAGCAGGTTAGCGGGAGGGCCGGAGACCCAGTACTTC. Its protein product is CASRLAGGPETQYF.

The chain employs TRBV19 and TRBJ1-1; 7 bases are a match to TRBD1. Germline loops: CDR1 LNHDA, CDR2 SQIVND (reference sequence). With 3 bases clipped from V and 1 base from J, the junction kept 5 bases outside the gene matches. The CDR3 has 15 residues. In DNA form, the CDR3 reads TGTGCCAGTAGTATCGGGCAGGGGGGGAACACTGAAGCTTTCTTT. This gives the protein CASSIGQGGNTEAFF.

This sequence joins TRBV9 and TRBJ2-5; TRBD1 is a possible D gene (6 bases). The ends were cut back, 4 bases at V and 2 bases at J, with 15 bases in the middle. CDR1 is SGDLS, CDR2 YYNGEE, per germline. The CDR3 has 15 amino acids. CDR3 in DNA: TGTGCCAGCAGCCCAAGGACAGACTTACAAGAGACCCAGTACTTC. Its translation is CASSPRTDLQETQYF.

The chain links TRBV12-3 or TRBV12-4 to TRBJ1-2; 8 bases fit TRBD1. This CDR3 is 13 amino acids long. J lost 8 bases, V lost 5 bases, and 7 bases had no gene match. CDR3 DNA sequence: TGTGCCAGCAGTGAAACCAGGGGGCAGGGCTACACCTTC. This gives the protein CASSETRGQGYTF.

The chain has TRBV5-5 and TRBJ1-5, with D perhaps matching TRBD1 (6 bases). Germline V gene sequence: CDR1 SGHKS, CDR2 YYEKEE (reference sequence). The CDR3 has 15 amino acids. V was clipped by 4 bases and J by 6 bases, with 17 bases between them. CDR3 region: CASSQGTTNLQPQHF. In DNA form, the CDR3 reads TGTGCCAGCAGCCAAGGGACAACCAACCTTCAGCCCCAGCATTTT.

This chain connects TRBV27 to TRBJ1-1, with D possibly being TRBD1 (6 bases). This CDR3 region has 18 residues. Germline lookup yields CDR1 MNHEY and CDR2 SMNVEV (reference sequence). Trimming took 9 bases from V and 1 from J, leaving 27 bases between them. CDR3: CASLTRYRDTGSNTEAFF. The CDR3 DNA reads as TGTGCCAGTCTAACTCGGTACCGGGACACGGGGTCGAACACTGAAGCTTTCTTT.